Presented here are 27 T cell receptor beta chains from one specimen sequenced in a study of lymphopenia after photon versus proton radiotherapy. The data were produced by immunoSEQ multiplex PCR, yet TCRdb's version contains in-frame clones alone and is incomplete. The table records more than 10,000 clones, roughly nine tenths of them present only once. The sample in question was peripheral blood, obtained from a patient treated with photon-based radiotherapy. The receptors derive from a man aged 60 to 75 with pancreatic cancer.

This clone was found once. The chain has TRBV9 and TRBJ1-2, with D maybe TRBD1 (5 bases). This CDR3 has 13 residues. V dropped 3 bases and J dropped 6 bases, with 12 bases sitting between them. Germline CDR1 is SGDLS and CDR2 is YYNGEE. The CDR3 reads CASSAGTYHGYTF. CDR3 coding DNA: TGTGCCAGCAGCGCGGGGACGTACCATGGCTACACCTTC.

This chain links TRBV18 with TRBJ2-1, with 12 bases identical to TRBD2. CDR3 size: 18 residues. J lost 3 bases, V lost 5 bases, and 11 bases had no gene match. Per germline, CDR1 KGHSH and CDR2 LQKENI. In nucleotides, the CDR3 is TGTGCCAGCTCAAAAAGGGACCTAGCGGGGGGGCTCTACAATGAGCAGTTCTTC. Translation gives CASSKRDLAGGLYNEQFF.

The chain has TRBV6-5 and TRBJ2-3; D uncertain. CDR1 and CDR2 from the germline V gene are MNHEY and SVGAGI. The ends were cut back, 2 bases at V and 7 bases at J, with 4 bases in the middle. CDR3 length: 11 residues. Written as DNA, the CDR3 is TGTGCCAGCAGTTACGGGAATACGCAGTATTTT. Encoded protein: CASSYGNTQYF.

In DNA form, the CDR3 reads TGTGCCAGCAACGGGAACACCGGGGAGCTGTTTTTT. This gives the protein CASNGNTGELFF. The V gene is TRBV5-6, the J gene TRBJ2-2; no clear D. Germline V gene lookup returns CDR1 SGHDT and CDR2 YYEEEE. This CDR3 has 12 residues. Trimming pared 6 bases from V and 1 base from J, leaving 4 bases between.

The chain couples TRBV10-1 to TRBJ1-5; weak D call: TRBD1 (5 bases). The CDR3 is 12 residues long. Germline lookup yields CDR1 WNHNN and CDR2 SYGVQD (reference sequence). The V and J ends lost 3 bases and 9 bases respectively, with 9 bases between them. The CDR3 DNA sequence: TGCGCCAGCAGTGATCCCGGGGGGCCCCAGCATTTT. This encodes CASSDPGGPQHF.

The chain combines TRBV19 with TRBJ1-2; 9 bases map to TRBD1. Germline CDR1 and CDR2: LNHDA and SQIVND (reference sequence). Trimming removed 5 bases from V and 4 bases from J; junction bases left unmatched: 5. The CDR3 spans 14 residues. CDR3 in amino acids: CASSRDRVIYGYTF. CDR3 nucleotide sequence: TGTGCCAGTAGTCGGGACAGGGTTATCTATGGCTACACCTTC.

The V call is TRBV30, the J call TRBJ1-2; no clear D gene. Trimming removed 0 bases from V and 6 bases from J, with 20 bases in between. Germline values: CDR1 GTSNPN, CDR2 SVGIG (reference sequence). The CDR3 is 16 amino acids. The CDR3 reads CAWSVPFIGYRDGYTF. The CDR3 DNA sequence: TGTGCCTGGAGTGTACCTTTTATTGGTTATCGGGATGGCTACACCTTC.

This clone was observed a few times. The CDR3 DNA reads as TGTGCCAGCAGCCACGGGAAAGGGGGCCGAGAGACCCAGTACTTC. This encodes CASSHGKGGRETQYF. The chain is built from TRBV5-4 and TRBJ2-5, with 7 bases aligning to TRBD1. The CDR3 contains 15 residues. Germline V CDR1 and CDR2: SGHNT, YYREEE (reference sequence). The junction had 10 bases not matched to a gene; V was cut back by 4 bases and J by 4 bases.

The CDR3 region has the DNA TGTGCCAGTAGTCCCGGACATTTGAACACTGAAGCTTTCTTT. Amino acid sequence: CASSPGHLNTEAFF. V usage is TRBV19 and J usage is TRBJ1-1; TRBD1 might be the D (5 bases). Germline loops: CDR1 LNHDA, CDR2 SQIVND (reference sequence). V lost 5 bases and J 0 bases, leaving 10 bases between the germline ends. This CDR3 has 14 residues. The full variable domain, completed using reference TRBV19 and TRBJ1-1, is DGGITQSPKYLFRKEGQNVTLSCEQNLNHDAMYWYRQDPGQGLRLIYYSQIVNDFQKGDIAEGYSVSREKKESFPLTVTSAQKNPTAFYLCASSPGHLNTEAFFGQGTRLTVV.

The chain links TRBV11-2 to TRBJ2-7; TRBD2 is a possible D gene (5 bases). Germline V gene data show CDR1 as SGHAT and CDR2 as FQNNGV. The CDR3 contains 14 residues. The germline V and J ends were trimmed by 4 bases and 3 bases, with 13 bases remaining between them. Here the CDR3 DNA reads TGTGCCAGCAGCTCCCTAACCGGGGTCTACGAGCAGTACTTC. Its protein is CASSSLTGVYEQYF.

The V call is TRBV9, the J call TRBJ2-1; D perhaps matches TRBD1 (6 bases). The CDR3 runs 14 residues. Germline values: CDR1 SGDLS, CDR2 YYNGEE. The ends were cut back, 0 bases at V and 5 bases at J, with 9 bases in the middle. CDR3 sequence reads: CASSVGQENNEQFF. CDR3 coding DNA: TGTGCCAGCAGCGTAGGACAGGAAAACAATGAGCAGTTCTTC. The full variable domain, completed using reference TRBV9 and TRBJ2-1, is DSGVTQTPKHLITATGQRVTLRCSPRSGDLSVYWYQQSLDQGLQFLIQYYNGEERAKGNILERFSAQQFPDLHSELNLSSLELGDSALYFCASSVGQENNEQFFGPGTRLTVL.

The chain links TRBV6-5 to TRBJ1-5, with TRBD1 matching 11 bases. Looked up from germline, CDR1 is MNHEY and CDR2 is SVGAGI. CDR3 size: 15 residues. J gave up 3 bases and V 6 bases, and 4 bases lay outside the gene matches. The DNA of the CDR3 is TGTGCCAGCAGACCGGACAGGGGGCACAATCAGCCCCAGCATTTT. Translating it yields CASRPDRGHNQPQHF.

The CDR3 region is CATGRNNAEAFF. CDR3 DNA sequence: TGTGCCACAGGCCGGAACAACGCTGAAGCTTTCTTT. The V call is TRBV6-1, the J call TRBJ1-1; D not certain. The CDR3 extends over 12 amino acids. V was shortened by 10 bases and J by 6 bases, with 15 bases between the two germline ends. The germline CDR1 and CDR2 sequences are MNHNS and SASEGT.

The chain combines TRBV15 with TRBJ1-1; D perhaps matches TRBD1 (5 bases). Trimming pared 1 base from V and 5 bases from J, leaving 14 bases between. The CDR3 length is 15 residues. The V gene's germline CDR1 is LNHNV and CDR2 YYDKDF (reference sequence). The CDR3 sequence is CATSRVRDRETEAFF. CDR3 nucleotides: TGTGCCACCAGCAGAGTTCGGGACCGGGAGACTGAAGCTTTCTTT. The variable domain in full, with the rest retrieved from reference TRBV15 and TRBJ1-1, is DAMVIQNPRYQVTQFGKPVTLSCSQTLNHNVMYWYQQKSSQAPKLLFHYYDKDFNNEADTPDNFQSRRPNTSFCFLDIRSPGLGDTAMYLCATSRVRDRETEAFFGQGTRLTVV.

The chain couples TRBV5-1 to TRBJ1-3; TRBD1 matches 7 bases. This CDR3 region has 17 residues. The junction had 6 bases not matched to a gene; V was cut back by 0 bases and J by 0 bases. Germline assignment: CDR1 SGHRS and CDR2 YFSETQ. The CDR3: CASSLAFRGGSGNTIYF. CDR3 nucleotide sequence: TGCGCCAGCAGCTTGGCCTTCAGGGGGGGCTCTGGAAACACCATATATTTT.

This clone was counted once. The chain uses TRBV5-1 and TRBJ1-2; 7 nucleotides line up with TRBD1. V lost 7 bases and J lost 2; bases outside the gene matches: 8. CDR3 size: 14 residues. Germline lookup yields CDR1 SGHRS and CDR2 YFSETQ. The CDR3 region has the DNA TGCGCCAGCCAAGAACAGGGGACAAACTATGGCTACACCTTC. It specifies CASQEQGTNYGYTF.

The chain employs TRBV5-1 and TRBJ1-2, with no clear D. Trimming removed 4 bases at V and 6 bases at J, with 10 bases between. The length of the CDR3 is 12 residues. In germline, CDR1 is SGHRS, CDR2 YFSETQ. The chain's CDR3 is CASSKTADGYTF. The CDR3 DNA reads as TGCGCCAGCAGCAAAACAGCGGATGGCTACACCTTC.

CDR3 in DNA: TGTGCCAGCAGTAGACTAGCCAGGGAGACCCAGTACTTC. Its translation is CASSRLARETQYF. This chain links TRBV2 with TRBJ2-5, with 7 bases aligning to TRBD2. Germline trimming cut 5 bases from V and 5 bases from J; bases unmatched to any gene: 5. Germline V lookup: CDR1 SNHLY, CDR2 FYNNEI. The length of the CDR3 is 13 residues. Together with reference TRBV2 and TRBJ2-5, the CDR3 gives the full variable domain: EPEVTQTPSHQVTQMGQEVILRCVPISNHLYFYWYRQILGQKVEFLVSFYNNEISEKSEIFDDQFSVERPDGSNFTLKIRSTKLEDSAMYFCASSRLARETQYFGPGTRLLVL.

This chain connects TRBV2 to TRBJ1-2; D unresolved. The length of the CDR3 is 12 residues. V lost 5 bases and J 3 bases, leaving 7 bases between the germline ends. The germline V gene encodes CDR1 SNHLY and CDR2 FYNNEI. CDR3 bases: TGTGCCAGCAGTAGGCAGGACTATGGCTACACCTTC. Its protein is CASSRQDYGYTF.

The DNA of the CDR3 is TGTGCCAGCTCACCACCGGTCCGCACAGATACGCAGTATTTT. This encodes CASSPPVRTDTQYF. This chain uses TRBV18 with TRBJ2-3; D uncertain. V lost 0 bases and J 1 base, leaving 5 bases between the germline ends. The germline V gene encodes CDR1 KGHSH and CDR2 LQKENI. This CDR3 region has 14 residues. The variable domain in full, completed from reference TRBV18 and TRBJ2-3, reads NAGVMQNPRHLVRRRGQEARLRCSPMKGHSHVYWYRQLPEEGLKFMVYLQKENIIDESGMPKERFSAEFPKEGPSILRIQQVVRGDSAAYFCASSPPVRTDTQYFGPGTRLTVL.

V is TRBV7-6 and J is TRBJ2-1, with 7 positions matching TRBD2. The CDR3 sequence is 15 residues long. Germline loops: CDR1 SGHVS, CDR2 FNYEAQ. J lost 9 bases, V lost 3 bases, and 11 bases had no gene match. In DNA, the CDR3 is TGTGCCAGCAGCTTGGGTGCTAGCGGAGGCGGTGAGCAGTTCTTC. Its protein product is CASSLGASGGGEQFF.

This chain uses TRBV5-4 with TRBJ1-2, with 7 nucleotides matching TRBD1. With 0 bases clipped from V and 2 bases from J, the junction kept 10 bases outside the gene matches. The germline CDR1 and CDR2 sequences are SGHNT and YYREEE (reference sequence). The CDR3 sequence is 17 residues long. DNA for the CDR3: TGTGCCAGCAGCTTGGAACGTGTCAGGGGGACAAACTATGGCTACACCTTC. This sequence encodes CASSLERVRGTNYGYTF.

V usage is TRBV5-1 and J usage is TRBJ1-5; the D gene is possibly TRBD1 (6 bases). Trimming shortened V by 4 bases and J by 9 bases, and 26 bases separated the two germline ends. The length of the CDR3 is 17 residues. CDR1 is SGHRS and CDR2 is YFSETQ in the germline V gene. CDR3 nucleotides: TGCGCCAGCAGCGTACTGGGACACAAAGCCCCCTCCCTGCCCCAGCATTTT. This encodes CASSVLGHKAPSLPQHF.

This sequence joins TRBV9 and TRBJ2-5, with D perhaps being TRBD1 or TRBD2 (5 bases each). The CDR3 covers 17 residues. Germline V gives CDR1 SGDLS, CDR2 YYNGEE. Trimming removed 4 bases from V and 0 bases from J, with 19 bases in between. The CDR3 here is CASSRGWGGLYQETQYF. The DNA of the CDR3 is TGTGCCAGCAGCAGAGGGTGGGGCGGCCTGTACCAAGAGACCCAGTACTTC.

The chain is built from TRBV2 and TRBJ1-2; D might be TRBD1 (5 bases). The V end lost 2 bases, the J end lost 8 bases, and 15 bases lay between the germline ends. CDR1 is SNHLY, CDR2 FYNNEI, per germline. The CDR3 spans 14 residues. Here the CDR3 DNA reads TGTGCCAGCAGTGAAAGCTGGGGGGACGGGGGCTACACCTTC. Residues: CASSESWGDGGYTF.

The rearrangement uses TRBV9 and TRBJ1-2; D is unresolved. Trimming took off 0 bases at V and 4 bases at J, with 13 bases between the two ends. CDR1 and CDR2 from the germline V gene are SGDLS and YYNGEE. This CDR3 is built from 15 residues. The CDR3 bases are TGTGCCAGCAGCGTAGGGGCGGGTACGGTCTATGGCTACACCTTC. It is translated as CASSVGAGTVYGYTF. Combining the CDR3 with reference TRBV9 and TRBJ1-2 gives the whole variable domain DSGVTQTPKHLITATGQRVTLRCSPRSGDLSVYWYQQSLDQGLQFLIQYYNGEERAKGNILERFSAQQFPDLHSELNLSSLELGDSALYFCASSVGAGTVYGYTFGSGTRLTVV.

The chain joins TRBV14 to TRBJ1-2; D possibly corresponds to TRBD1 (5 bases). V gave up 3 bases and J gave up 5 bases, with 13 bases separating them. Looked up from germline, CDR1 is SGHDN and CDR2 is FVKESK. The CDR3 runs 14 residues. The CDR3: CASSQSGAVYGYTF. The CDR3 nucleotides are TGTGCCAGCAGCCAGAGCGGGGCAGTTTATGGCTACACCTTC.